These T cell receptor beta chains were read from a single sample in a study of T cells in Graves' hyperthyroidism and ophthalmopathy. TCRdb re-called the multiplex PCR reads through MiXCR, storing one row per CDR3 protein. Of about 300,000 distinct CDR3 sequences listed, 15% to 20% are singletons. Sequences were obtained from blood. The receptors were gathered from a man aged 45-60 years with Graves' ophthalmopathy. Each CDR3 is given with its conserved first and last residue. The D gene is left open where the match is weak. The listing skips clone size in some rows; elsewhere it reads once, few, many or a size class.

>TRBD1|TRBJ2-1|TRBV15|many
CATSADRGDYNEQFF
TGTGCCACCAGCGCGGACAGGGGCGACTACAATGAGCAGTTCTTC
>-|TRBJ1-6|TRBV9|few
CASSVVDSPLHF
TGTGCCAGCAGCGTAGTGGATTCACCCCTCCACTTT
>-|TRBJ2-7|TRBV6-2/TRBV6-3|many
CASSPPSVSGEQYF
TGTGCCAGCAGTCCTCCTTCAGTTAGCGGCGAGCAGTACTTC
>TRBD2|TRBJ2-1|TRBV7-3|many
CASSLTSGRNSYNEQFF
TGTGCCAGCAGCTTAACAAGCGGGAGGAACTCCTACAATGAGCAGTTCTTC
>-|TRBJ2-7|TRBV6-1|-
CASSEGVYYEQYF
TGTGCCAGCAGTGAAGGGGTATACTACGAGCAGTACTTC
>TRBD1|TRBJ2-2|TRBV18|-
CASSPRNDRVHTGELFF
TGTGCCAGCTCACCCAGAAACGACAGGGTCCACACCGGGGAGCTGTTTTTT
>-|TRBJ2-5|TRBV28|-
CASSPGTRGWETQYF
TGTGCCAGCAGTCCCGGGACAAGGGGCTGGGAGACCCAGTACTTC
>-|TRBJ2-2|TRBV3-1|many
CASSQAGPGELFF
TGTGCCAGCAGCCAAGCTGGGCCCGGGGAGCTGTTTTTT
>-|TRBJ1-1|TRBV9|many
CASSASSGNTEAFF
TGTGCCAGCAGCGCATCCTCAGGCAACACTGAAGCTTTCTTT
>TRBD2|TRBJ2-1|TRBV28|many
CASGGWASGLGEQFF
TGTGCCAGCGGGGGATGGGCTAGCGGGTTGGGTGAGCAGTTCTTC
>TRBD1|TRBJ1-3|TRBV7-6|many
CASSFGQATSGNTIYF
TGTGCCAGCAGCTTTGGACAGGCGACCTCTGGAAACACCATATATTTT
>-|TRBJ1-5|TRBV2|many
CASSEVRVGPGPHQPQHF
TGTGCCAGCAGTGAAGTAAGAGTGGGCCCCGGCCCCCATCAGCCCCAGCATTTT
>-|TRBJ2-5|TRBV7-6|-
CASSLEGSGQETQYF
TGTGCCAGCAGCTTAGAGGGGAGCGGACAAGAGACCCAGTACTTC
>TRBD1|TRBJ1-1|TRBV6-2/TRBV6-3|many
CASTGQANTEAFF
TGTGCCAGCACTGGACAGGCGAACACTGAAGCTTTCTTT
>TRBD2|TRBJ2-7|TRBV19|-
CASSPTSGRASGEQYF
TGTGCCAGTAGTCCAACGAGCGGGAGGGCCTCGGGTGAGCAGTACTTC
>-|TRBJ2-4|TRBV29-1|-
CSPRPGHAVLAKNIQYF
TGCAGCCCCCGTCCGGGACACGCCGTATTAGCCAAAAACATTCAGTACTTC
>TRBD2|TRBJ2-5|TRBV6-2/TRBV6-3|few
CASSGTSGREETQYF
TGTGCCAGCAGTGGGACTAGCGGGAGGGAAGAGACCCAGTACTTC
>-|TRBJ2-5|TRBV12-3/TRBV12-4|-
CASSLAGRAGETQYF
TGTGCCAGCAGTTTAGCGGGCAGGGCGGGAGAGACCCAGTACTTC
>TRBD1|TRBJ2-5|TRBV7-9|-
CASSLDRGMQETQYF
TGTGCCAGCAGCTTAGACAGGGGGATGCAAGAGACCCAGTACTTC
>-|TRBJ2-1|TRBV30|many
CAWSGARGSYNEQFF
TGTGCCTGGAGTGGAGCCAGGGGCTCCTACAATGAGCAGTTCTTC
>-|TRBJ2-7|TRBV11-2|many
CASSILARTSYEQYF
TGTGCCAGCAGCATACTGGCGCGGACCTCCTACGAGCAGTACTTC
>TRBD1|TRBJ1-2|TRBV6-1|-
CASTDMGQPLNYGYTF
TGTGCCAGCACTGACATGGGACAGCCTTTAAACTATGGCTACACCTTC